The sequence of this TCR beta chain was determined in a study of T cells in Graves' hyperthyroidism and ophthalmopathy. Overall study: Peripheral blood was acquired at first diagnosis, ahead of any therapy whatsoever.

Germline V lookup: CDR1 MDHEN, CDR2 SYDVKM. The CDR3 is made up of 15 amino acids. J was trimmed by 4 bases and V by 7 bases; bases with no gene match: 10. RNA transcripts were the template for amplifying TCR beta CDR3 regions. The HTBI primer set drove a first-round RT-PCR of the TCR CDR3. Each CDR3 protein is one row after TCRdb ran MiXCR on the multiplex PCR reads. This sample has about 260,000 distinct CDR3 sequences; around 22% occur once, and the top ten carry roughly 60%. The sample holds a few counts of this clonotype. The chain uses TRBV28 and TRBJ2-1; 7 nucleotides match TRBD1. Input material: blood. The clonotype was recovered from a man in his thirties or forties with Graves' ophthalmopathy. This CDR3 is CASTLDGQAYNEQFF. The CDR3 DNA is TGTGCCAGCACCCTGGATGGACAGGCGTACAATGAGCAGTTCTTC.